Included here is one T cell receptor (beta chain) sequence, with context. What antigen it recognizes has not been identified. Nothing much larger sits one base from this clone, and base qualities are not available. The data stem from a study of regulatory T cells in long-lasting Graves disease (dated by TCRdb to about 2021). In the study overall: Persistent Graves' disease was defined as persistently positive TSH receptor autoantibodies together with antithyroid drug treatment for over 5 years. Patients with persistent Graves' disease were compared with patients with newly diagnosed Graves' disease using TCR sequencing and RNA sequencing of peripheral blood. The study took place in China and was registered as a clinical trial. TCR sequencing covered around 13 persistent and roughly 20 newly diagnosed Graves' disease patients, approximately 33 samples in total. Persistent Graves' disease patients in the clinical cohort had taken antithyroid drugs for roughly ten years on average.

CDR3 length: 15 amino acids, cysteine to phenylalanine. Only the CDR3 DNA is retained, 45 bases long and in frame from the first base. Reading the germline V gene gives CDR1 SNHLY and CDR2 FYNNEI. V and J are trimmed by 2 bases and 0 bases, and the gene matches miss 3 bases of the junction. The paper as a whole reports these results and caveats: TRBV28, TRBJ1-2 and TRBJ2-5 were preferentially used in persistent disease, while TRBV20-1 and TRBJ2-1 were favored in newly diagnosed disease. More public clonotypes were shared among persistent patients (around 2,600) than among newly diagnosed patients (966). Only the TCR beta chain was sequenced and analyzed. The small sample size was acknowledged by the authors as a limitation that may reduce accuracy. Compared with newly diagnosed patients, patients with persistent Graves' disease had lower TCR Shannon entropy and fewer highly expanded clones, which suggests clonal expansion. The study examined only peripheral blood because the primary lesion, thyroid tissue, could not be accessed.

The library was made by multiplex PCR. The run used an Illumina HiSeq 4000. iRepertoire HTBI primers and Arm-PCR amplification of CDR3 regions were used to construct TCR beta libraries. Before sequencing, the PCR products went through gel purification. The paper's processing steps were these. Gene usage analysis of CDR3 amino acid clonotypes relied on the 60 or so TRBV and 13 to 15 TRBJ segments identified across samples. COPE and FqMerger were used to merge filtered high-quality paired reads into contigs. Contigs were aligned with BLAST to IMGT TRBV, TRBD and TRBJ reference genes, and CDR3 was defined per IMGT. Clonotypes above 0.1% frequency were classified as highly expanded clones. Shannon entropy was used to measure repertoire diversity, and the Gini coefficient was used to measure V-J evenness. A clonotype found in more than one individual was treated as public. TCRdb redid the processing of the public reads, applying fastp at Q25 and MiXCR, and retained in-frame beta chains. All rows with the same CDR3 protein become a single entry with the most common DNA and genes. These V and J calls derive from TCRdb rather than the authors' analysis. The sample has about 660,000 distinct CDR3 sequences on record, roughly 30% of them singletons. Together, the top ten hold around 42% of the sample.

Interpreted using the paper, the time point label stands for: persistent/refractory GD, antithyroid drugs over 5 years with positive TRAb. For both TCR sequencing and RNA sequencing, RNA was extracted from PBMCs using TRIzol. The diagnosis of Graves' disease was made according to American Thyroid Association guidelines. The patients came from an endocrinology department in Xi'an, China. Each patient gave around 9 milliliters of peripheral blood, collected in an EDTA anticoagulant tube. Ficoll Paque Plus density gradient separation was used to isolate PBMCs, and no further T cell sorting was done. RNA quality was checked with an Agilent 2100 Bioanalyzer and agarose gel, and concentration with a NanoDrop 2000.

The rearranged chain carries TRBV2 and TRBJ2-7, with 8 bases aligning to TRBD2. The sequenced sample was peripheral blood mononuclear cells (PBMCs), obtained when the disease was refractory, from a patient treated with antithyroid drugs. The TCR sequence derives from a female donor with Graves disease. The nucleotide sequence is given as TGTGCCAGCAGTGAAAGCAGCGGGAGCTCCTACGAGCAGTACTTC. Its amino acids are CASSESSGSSYEQYF. The full variable domain, with segments outside the CDR3 supplied by the reference TRBV2 and TRBJ2-7 proteins, appears as EPEVTQTPSHQVTQMGQEVILRCVPISNHLYFYWYRQILGQKVEFLVSFYNNEISEKSEIFDDQFSVERPDGSNFTLKIRSTKLEDSAMYFCASSESSGSSYEQYFGPGTRLTVT.